A selection of T cell receptor beta chains follows, all from one sample in a study of Tregs in tolerant kidney transplant recipients. This table comes from immunoSEQ multiplex PCR, and its TCRdb copy is limited to in-frame clones, with some not included. The table shows about 100,000 clones, with over 85% occurring only once. The sample consisted of CD4+ T cells from blood (PBMCs), taken 12 months after the transplant. These receptors all come from a human patient who received a combined kidney and bone marrow transplant. Some T cells could come from the graft donor. CDR3s include the opening cysteine and the closing phenylalanine or tryptophan. A D gene is named only where the DNA matches it firmly. The size of a clone is reported for some rows only, either as once, few or many, or as a class for expanded clones.

cdr3_aa cdr3_nt j_call v_call clone_size d_call
CASSEGRGNEKLFF TGTGCCAGCAGTGAGGGCAGGGGTAATGAAAAACTGTTTTTT TRBJ1-4 TRBV2 . .
CASSTGTVHSPLHF TGTGCCAGCAGTACCGGGACAGTACATTCACCCCTCCACTTT TRBJ1-6 TRBV28 . TRBD1
CSVVVRVYTEAFF TGCAGCGTTGTAGTGAGGGTGTACACTGAAGCTTTCTTT TRBJ1-1 TRBV29-1 . .
CASSSSPSSYNEQFF TGTGCCAGCAGCTCAAGCCCGAGCTCCTACAATGAGCAGTTCTTC TRBJ2-1 TRBV7-3 . .
CASSEVPRYEQYF TGCGCCAGCAGTGAGGTCCCGCGATACGAGCAGTACTTC TRBJ2-7 TRBV10-2 few .
CATSRDPPGTGYHEQYF TGTGCCACCAGCAGAGATCCACCCGGGACAGGGTACCACGAGCAGTACTTC TRBJ2-7 TRBV15 . TRBD1
CASSKGSYEQYF TGTGCCAGCAGCAAGGGGTCCTACGAGCAGTACTTC TRBJ2-7 TRBV5-4 . .
CASSERQGSQETQYF TGTGCCAGCAGTGAACGACAGGGTTCCCAAGAGACCCAGTACTTC TRBJ2-5 TRBV6-1 . TRBD1
CAWSNLVDTGELFF TGTGCCTGGAGTAATCTAGTAGACACCGGGGAGCTGTTTTTT TRBJ2-2 TRBV30 . .
CASGLGQGAYNEQFF TGTGCTAGTGGTTTGGGACAGGGGGCTTACAATGAGCAGTTCTTC TRBJ2-1 TRBV12-5 . TRBD1
CASSLLGGAITDTQYF TGTGCCAGCAGCCTACTTGGGGGGGCTATCACAGATACGCAGTATTTT TRBJ2-3 TRBV13 . .
CASSRDRGNEKLFF TGTGCCAGCAGTCGGGACAGGGGGAATGAAAAACTGTTTTTT TRBJ1-4 TRBV6-5 . TRBD1
CARLPGRDYEQYF TGTGCCAGACTCCCCGGACGGGACTACGAGCAGTACTTC TRBJ2-7 TRBV5-5 . .
CATRRASSEAFF TGTGCCACTAGAAGAGCCAGCAGTGAAGCTTTCTTT TRBJ1-1 TRBV6-6 once .
CASKDSGDEQYF TGTGCCAGCAAAGACTCCGGGGACGAGCAGTACTTC TRBJ2-7 TRBV6-5 few .
CASSLDGRRETQYF TGTGCCAGCAGCTTAGACGGTCGCCGAGAGACCCAGTACTTC TRBJ2-5 TRBV7-2 . .
CASSGGPYEQYF TGTGCCAGTAGTGGAGGACCATACGAGCAGTACTTC TRBJ2-7 TRBV19 . .
CAWALLANTQYF TGTGCCTGGGCCCTTCTAGCAAATACGCAGTATTTT TRBJ2-3 TRBV30 . .
CASSVTSGTDTQYF TGTGCCAGCAGCGTAACGAGCGGCACAGATACGCAGTATTTT TRBJ2-3 TRBV7-9 . .
CASSLFGLTNTDTQYF TGTGCCAGCAGCTTGTTCGGGTTAACCAACACAGATACGCAGTATTTT TRBJ2-3 TRBV5-8 . .
CASSLRGPGTGELFF TGCGCCAGCAGCTTGAGGGGGCCGGGCACCGGGGAGCTGTTTTTT TRBJ2-2 TRBV5-1 . TRBD1
CASSLAGGGNSPLHF TGTGCCAGCAGCTTAGCAGGGGGCGGTAATTCACCCCTCCACTTT TRBJ1-6 TRBV7-2 . TRBD1
CASSDGQGVHEKLFF TGTGCCAGCAGCGACGGACAGGGGGTCCATGAAAAACTGTTTTTT TRBJ1-4 TRBV5-8 . TRBD1
CASSQDKAMTGGHNSPLHF TGCGCCAGCAGCCAAGATAAAGCCATGACAGGGGGTCATAATTCACCCCTCCACTTT TRBJ1-6 TRBV4-1 . TRBD1
CASSSSGTVYEQYF TGTGCCAGCAGCTCCTCCGGGACAGTCTACGAGCAGTACTTC TRBJ2-7 TRBV7-9 . TRBD1
CASSQVRGQVYEQYF TGCGCCAGCAGCCAAGTAAGGGGGCAGGTCTACGAGCAGTACTTC TRBJ2-7 TRBV4-1 . TRBD1
CASTLDRAGNEQFF TGTGCCAGCACCCTCGACAGGGCAGGGAATGAGCAGTTCTTC TRBJ2-1 TRBV6-1 . TRBD1
CASSLGGGAGFGLTDTQYF TGTGCCAGCAGCTTAGGCGGGGGGGCCGGGTTCGGCCTCACAGATACGCAGTATTTT TRBJ2-3 TRBV7-9 . TRBD2
CASSDPGQRLSYEQYF TGTGCCAGCAGTGACCCGGGACAGCGGCTATCCTACGAGCAGTACTTC TRBJ2-7 TRBV6-1 . TRBD1
CASSPTTGTGNTIYF TGTGCCAGCTCACCAACGACAGGGACTGGAAACACCATATATTTT TRBJ1-3 TRBV18 . TRBD1
CASSPQDREESYEQYF TGTGCCAGCAGCCCGCAGGACAGGGAGGAGTCCTACGAGCAGTACTTC TRBJ2-7 TRBV7-7 . TRBD1
CASSLAAGAGLDTQYF TGTGCCAGCAGCTTAGCAGCGGGGGCCGGCCTGGATACGCAGTATTTT TRBJ2-3 TRBV7-2 . TRBD2
CASSQQGADGYTF TGTGCCAGCAGCCAACAGGGGGCGGATGGCTACACCTTC TRBJ1-2 TRBV5-4 . TRBD1
CASSPPTGRGYGYTF TGTGCCAGCTCACCTCCTACAGGGCGAGGCTATGGCTACACCTTC TRBJ1-2 TRBV18 . .
CASRTGSYEQYF TGTGCCAGCAGGACAGGATCTTACGAGCAGTACTTC TRBJ2-7 TRBV27 . .
CASSIDPQGAYNEQFF TGTGCCAGTAGTATAGATCCACAGGGGGCGTACAATGAGCAGTTCTTC TRBJ2-1 TRBV19 . TRBD1
CASAGTSASDTQYF TGTGCCAGCGCCGGGACTAGCGCTTCAGATACGCAGTATTTT TRBJ2-3 TRBV7-6 . TRBD2
CASSQEGRVNEKLFF TGCGCCAGCAGCCAAGAGGGCAGAGTTAATGAAAAACTGTTTTTT TRBJ1-4 TRBV4-3 few .
CASIRLEPRGGAFF TGTGCCAGCATCCGCCTAGAGCCCCGCGGTGGAGCTTTCTTT TRBJ1-1 TRBV27 . .
CASSSGTGANSGANVLTF TGTGCCAGCAGCTCCGGGACAGGGGCCAACTCTGGGGCCAACGTCCTGACTTTC TRBJ2-6 TRBV7-3 . TRBD1
CAISDRGIETQYF TGTGCCATCAGTGACAGGGGCATAGAGACCCAGTACTTC TRBJ2-5 TRBV10-3 . .
CASSPGRNYGYTF TGTGCCAGCAGCCCCGGCAGGAACTATGGCTACACCTTC TRBJ1-2 TRBV28 once .